These 23 T cell receptor beta chains share one sample of origin, sequenced in a study of T-cell reconstitution after alpha-beta-depleted transplantation in children. Unique molecular identifiers were built into the TCRbeta library. TCRdb reprocessed the PCR reads with MiXCR, giving one entry per CDR3 protein. The sample lists 150,000 to 250,000 distinct CDR3 sequences; more than 14% were seen once. The source material was PBMCs from the stem cell graft donor, sampled from the stem cell graft. The receptors derive from a human donor who donated a stem cell graft to a child with acute lymphoblastic leukemia.

This clonotype was recorded a few times. V usage is TRBV18 and J usage is TRBJ2-1; 10 bases map to TRBD2. Germline V gene sequence: CDR1 KGHSH, CDR2 LQKENI. There are 16 residues in the CDR3. J gave up 6 bases and V 2 bases, and 7 bases lay outside the gene matches. In nucleotides, the CDR3 is TGTGCCAGCTCACCAAGCGGGAGGGCCTTAGGCAATGAGCAGTTCTTC. This gives the protein CASSPSGRALGNEQFF.

The chain has TRBV7-2 and TRBJ2-7; 9 bases line up with TRBD2. There are 12 residues in the CDR3. CDR1 is SGHTA, CDR2 FQGNSA, per germline. V was pared by 6 bases and J by 6 bases, with 3 bases of the junction left unmatched. This CDR3 reads CASRPREGEQYF. CDR3 sequence (DNA): TGTGCCAGCAGACCGCGGGAGGGCGAGCAGTACTTC.

This clonotype was observed many times. The CDR3 loop reads CASTTQSGRSTYEQYF. DNA of the CDR3: TGTGCCAGCACAACTCAAAGCGGGAGATCCACCTACGAGCAGTACTTC. The V gene is TRBV7-9, the J gene TRBJ2-7; 8 bases map to TRBD2. Germline-derived CDR1 and CDR2 are SEHNR and FQNEAQ (reference sequence). J was trimmed by 2 bases and V by 7 bases; bases with no gene match: 13. The CDR3 covers 16 residues.

This clonotype is classed as medium-sized. The J gene is TRBJ2-1, the V gene TRBV7-8, with D perhaps TRBD2 (6 bases). V was clipped by 6 bases and J by 8 bases, with 20 bases between them. The germline CDR1 and CDR2 sequences are SGHVS and FQNEAQ. This CDR3 comprises 15 residues. CDR3 sequence reads: CASSFLTSSQYEQFF. In DNA, the CDR3 is TGTGCCAGCAGTTTTTTGACTAGTTCCCAGTATGAGCAGTTCTTC. Based on the CDR3 plus reference TRBV7-8 and TRBJ2-1, the full variable domain is GAGVSQSPRYKVAKRGQDVALRCDPISGHVSLFWYQQALGQGPEFLTYFQNEAQLDKSGLPSDRFFAERPEGSVSTLKIQRTQQEDSAVYLCASSFLTSSQYEQFFGPGTRLTVL.

This clonotype has only a few counts. The rearrangement links TRBV7-2 to TRBJ1-5, with unresolved D. Germline lookup yields CDR1 SGHTA and CDR2 FQGNSA. The CDR3 sequence is 15 residues long. Deletions cut 1 base from V and 6 bases from J, with 13 bases between. CDR3 sequence: CASSLGAWETQPQHF. The CDR3 DNA sequence: TGTGCCAGCAGCTTAGGTGCGTGGGAAACTCAGCCCCAGCATTTT.

About this clonotype: At one boundary the junction diverges from the germline segment, which might be a read error. The J gene is TRBJ1-1, the V gene TRBV20-1; no firm D call. There are 13 residues in the CDR3. Germline lookup yields CDR1 DFQATT and CDR2 SNEGSKA (reference sequence). The CDR3 spells CSASLGSYPEAFF. CDR3 DNA: TGCAGTGCTAGTCTAGGGTCCTACCCTGAAGCTTTCTTC.

This clonotype was seen repeatedly, ten times or more. The V and J genes are TRBV29-1 and TRBJ1-2; 7 positions match TRBD1. This CDR3 spans 13 amino acids. Germline trimming cut 7 bases from V and 3 bases from J; bases unmatched to any gene: 8. CDR1 SQVTM and CDR2 ANQGSEA come from the germline V gene. CDR3 nucleotide sequence: TGCAGCGCCGGGGACAGCCCTCACTATGGCTACACCTTC. Protein product: CSAGDSPHYGYTF.

This sequence joins TRBV3-1 and TRBJ2-1; D not certain. The length of the CDR3 is 16 residues. Germline V gene lookup returns CDR1 LGHDT and CDR2 YNNKEL (reference sequence). V lost 4 bases and J lost 4, with 17 bases in between. The CDR3 here is CASSRELSVIYNEQFF. DNA for the CDR3: TGTGCCAGCAGCCGAGAGCTCAGCGTGATATACAATGAGCAGTTCTTC.

This clonotype was seen just once. CDR3 loop: CASRRGRSSVANTGELFF. The CDR3, as DNA: TGTGCCAGCAGAAGAGGTCGCTCTAGCGTCGCGAACACCGGGGAGCTGTTTTTT. The V and J genes are TRBV11-2 and TRBJ2-2, with a tentative D call TRBD2 (6 bases). The CDR3 spans 18 residues. Looked up from germline, CDR1 is SGHAT and CDR2 is FQNNGV. V shed 6 bases and J shed 0 bases, with 20 bases lying between them.

The chain combines TRBV29-1 with TRBJ2-1, with 9 bases that match TRBD1. J was trimmed by 10 bases and V by 8 bases; bases with no gene match: 12. This CDR3 is 13 amino acids long. Germline V gives CDR1 SQVTM, CDR2 ANQGSEA. CDR3 nucleotide sequence: TGCAGCCCAACCGGGACAGGGCTTCGCGAGCAGTTCTTC. Its protein product is CSPTGTGLREQFF.

The chain has TRBV28 and TRBJ2-7; a weak D match, TRBD2 (5 bases). The V and J ends lost 3 bases and 2 bases respectively, with 11 bases between them. The V gene's germline CDR1 is MDHEN and CDR2 SYDVKM. The CDR3 has 14 residues. CDR3 sequence reads: CASSFRRGAYEQYF. CDR3 DNA sequence: TGTGCCAGCAGTTTCCGTCGGGGAGCCTACGAGCAGTACTTC.

The chain carries TRBV29-1 and TRBJ1-1, with D possibly matching TRBD1 (6 bases). The CDR3 is 12 residues long. The V gene lost 6 bases and the J gene lost 1 base, with 9 bases spanning the gap. Germline V gene data show CDR1 as SQVTM and CDR2 as ANQGSEA. As DNA, the CDR3 is TGCAGCGTGGCACAGGGGAACACTGAAGCTTTCTTT. This sequence encodes CSVAQGNTEAFF.

This clonotype was observed at least ten times. The rearrangement links TRBV5-1 to TRBJ2-1; D perhaps matches TRBD2 (6 bases). The CDR3 sequence is 12 residues long. The germline CDR1 and CDR2 sequences are SGHRS and YFSETQ. V was pared by 7 bases and J by 6 bases, with 11 bases between. The CDR3 DNA is TGCGCCAGCTGGGGACTCCTCAATGAGCAGTTCTTC. Residues: CASWGLLNEQFF.

This clonotype was seen ten or more times. This chain connects TRBV5-1 to TRBJ1-1; D possibly corresponds to TRBD1 (6 bases). The CDR3 is 14 amino acids. V was pared by 4 bases and J by 0 bases, with 10 bases between. Per the germline V gene, CDR1 is SGHRS and CDR2 is YFSETQ. CDR3 protein: CASSAYRVNTEAFF. The CDR3 DNA is TGCGCCAGCAGCGCCTACAGGGTGAACACTGAAGCTTTCTTT.

Many counts were recorded for this clonotype. The rearrangement uses TRBV5-1 and TRBJ2-1; TRBD1 aligns across 7 bases. From germline, CDR1 is SGHRS and CDR2 YFSETQ. V was clipped by 3 bases and J by 0 bases; unmatched bases: 3. This CDR3 comprises 15 residues. The CDR3 reads CASSWDSPSYNEQFF. CDR3 DNA: TGCGCCAGCAGCTGGGACAGCCCCTCCTACAATGAGCAGTTCTTC.

This clonotype appeared a few times. The chain is built from TRBV6-5 and TRBJ1-5, with 7 bases matching TRBD1. V shed 2 bases, J shed 0 bases, and the junction held 10 bases outside the gene matches. The length of the CDR3 is 18 residues. From germline, CDR1 is MNHEY and CDR2 SVGAGI. This chain's CDR3 is CASSYRSGGVYSNQPQHF. For the CDR3, the DNA is TGTGCCAGCAGTTACAGGTCAGGGGGAGTCTATAGCAATCAGCCCCAGCATTTT.

This clonotype was picked up many times. The chain is built from TRBV3-1 and TRBJ2-6; D ambiguous. Trimming removed 4 bases from V and 2 bases from J, with 12 bases in between. The CDR3 length is 16 residues. Germline CDR1 and CDR2: LGHDT and YNNKEL (reference sequence). The CDR3, as DNA: TGTGCCAGCAGCCCCCAGAGGAGTACTGGGGCCAACGTCCTGACTTTC. It codes for CASSPQRSTGANVLTF.

Details on this clonotype: Being one base from a much bigger clone, this may be a read error. The V gene is TRBV20-1, the J gene TRBJ2-3, with 9 bases matching TRBD2. The CDR3 covers 13 residues. Germline CDR1 reads DFQATT; CDR2 reads SNEGSKA (reference sequence). CDR3 region: CSAARTSEDTHYF. The CDR3, as DNA: TGCAGTGCCGCGAGGACTAGCGAAGATACGCACTATTTT.

This clonotype came up many times. The chain carries TRBV12-3 or TRBV12-4 and TRBJ1-3; no reliable D call. Trimming removed 2 bases from V and 4 bases from J, with 12 bases in between. The CDR3 consists of 15 residues. DNA of the CDR3: TGTGCCAGCAGTTTAATCGGCCTTAGCGGAAACACCATATATTTT. It is translated as CASSLIGLSGNTIYF.

This clonotype was detected many times. The chain carries TRBV6-2 or TRBV6-3 and TRBJ1-1; 10 positions match TRBD1. The CDR3 spans 17 residues. Trimming cost V 4 bases and J 3 bases; bases outside gene matches: 11. CDR1 MNHEY and CDR2 SVGEGT come from the germline V gene. The CDR3 nucleotides read TGTGCCAGCAGTTTCTTAACGGGACAGGGGTTGGACACTGAAGCTTTCTTT. Translation gives CASSFLTGQGLDTEAFF.

This clonotype was observed at least ten times. The genes are TRBV12-3 or TRBV12-4 and TRBJ2-1; D gene unclear. V lost 6 bases and J 6 bases, leaving 9 bases between the germline ends. The CDR3 extends over 12 amino acids. The CDR3 sequence: CASSPTSNEQFF. CDR3 in DNA: TGTGCCAGCAGCCCGACGAGCAATGAGCAGTTCTTC.

This sequence joins TRBV5-4 and TRBJ2-1; 14 bases agree with TRBD2. V lost 0 bases and J lost 7; bases outside the gene matches: 3. The CDR3 consists of 16 residues. Per the germline V gene, CDR1 is SGHNT and CDR2 is YYREEE (reference sequence). CDR3 bases: TGTGCCAGCAGCTTGGGTTGGACTAGCGGGAGGAATGAGCAGTTCTTC. Translating gives CASSLGWTSGRNEQFF.

Many counts were recorded for this clonotype. The chain couples TRBV5-1 to TRBJ1-4, with a possible D match to TRBD1 (6 bases). This CDR3 has 16 residues. The V and J ends lost 4 bases and 0 bases respectively, with 13 bases between them. CDR1 SGHRS and CDR2 YFSETQ come from the germline V gene. The CDR3: CASSPGQMATNEKLFF. The CDR3 DNA reads TGCGCCAGCAGCCCTGGACAGATGGCAACTAATGAAAAACTGTTTTTT. Looking up the rest from reference TRBV5-1 and TRBJ1-4 gives the full variable domain: KAGVTQTPRYLIKTRGQQVTLSCSPISGHRSVSWYQQTPGQGLQFLFEYFSETQRNKGNFPGRFSGRQFSNSRSEMNVSTLELGDSALYLCASSPGQMATNEKLFFGSGTQLSVL.